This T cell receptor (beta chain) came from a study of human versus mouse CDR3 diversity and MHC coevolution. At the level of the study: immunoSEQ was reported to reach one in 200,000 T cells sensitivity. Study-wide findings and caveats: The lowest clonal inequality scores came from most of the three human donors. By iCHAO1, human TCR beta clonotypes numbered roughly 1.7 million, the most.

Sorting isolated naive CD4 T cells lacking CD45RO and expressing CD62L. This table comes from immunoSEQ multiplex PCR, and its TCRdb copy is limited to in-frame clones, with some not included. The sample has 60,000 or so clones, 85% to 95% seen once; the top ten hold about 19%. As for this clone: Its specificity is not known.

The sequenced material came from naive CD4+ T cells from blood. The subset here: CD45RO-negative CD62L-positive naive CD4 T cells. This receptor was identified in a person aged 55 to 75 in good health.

The CDR3 is CASTPKAGLAGNTIYF. The CDR3 DNA reads TGTGCCAGTACCCCGAAGGCAGGGTTGGCTGGAAACACCATATATTTT. J is TRBJ1-3 and V is TRBV19, with D possibly TRBD1 on 5 matching bases. The CDR3 is 16 residues long. V shed 7 bases and J shed 2 bases, with 18 bases lying between them. Germline loops: CDR1 LNHDA, CDR2 SQIVND (reference sequence).